The present entry profiles one TCR beta chain with its context. Which antigen it targets is not known. No qualities accompany the bases; no much larger clone lies one base away. Collaborating institutions collected whole blood in K2EDTA tubes following their own protocols. For TCRbeta analysis, collaborator samples were shipped as frozen whole blood, as isolated PBMCs, or as DNA extracted from either sample type. These data come from a study of blood T cell repertoires in COVID-19 (dated by TCRdb to 2019 to 2021). Notes on the research overall: Collaborator samples came from the United States, Italy and Spain and covered acute and convalescent phases of COVID-19. The repertoires were released in a freely available public database intended as a resource for research on the immune response to SARS-CoV-2. The prospective study material was composed of cDNA or gDNA derived from T cells, B-cell-depleted T cells, or PBMCs. Where available, HLA class I and class II types were obtained from metadata supplied by the sample provider rather than from assay-based typing. Samples came from the ongoing ImmuneRACE study (first 160 participants) plus 1,254 subjects from 6 global collaborators. Sample metadata almost always included a de-identified subject ID, COVID-19 status, age in years and sex. Subjects who had been exposed to COVID-19, were actively infected with it, or had recovered from it provided the deeply sampled blood TCRbeta repertoires that made up the dataset. Overall study outcomes, separate from this receptor: The quantity of clinical and demographic metadata differed by source and by participant and was supplied without curation.

The germline V gene encodes CDR1 MNHEY and CDR2 SVGEGT. Deletion took 2 bases off V and 1 base off J, with a span of 14 bases between the germline ends. Taken from cysteine to phenylalanine, the CDR3 has 16 residues. The read is trimmed to its CDR3 DNA, 48 bases read in frame from base 1. TCRbeta CDR3 regions were amplified from genomic DNA by means of the immunoSEQ Assay, a bias-controlled multiplex PCR. The paper's data handling went like this. The number of nucleated cells in each sample was estimated from the amplification of reference gene primers within the assay. To quantify the absolute abundance of each unique TCRbeta CDR3 rearrangement, sequence reads were collapsed and filtered. For each sample, productive Simpson clonality was calculated as the square root of Simpson's diversity index over productive rearrangements. TCRdb retrieved this table from immuneACCESS and kept in-frame rearrangements only. Not all clones are present; in checked studies, unresolved V genes account for under half, and no reason is known for the remainder. V and J calls plus clone size are reproduced from that table; the DNA served to infer D and trimming. In all, the sample holds 65,000 to 90,000 clones, and 90% to 95% of those were seen once. The top ten clonotypes cover roughly 6.1% of the sample.

The clonotype was recovered from a human donor in a cohort sampled during active COVID-19. The specimen was peripheral blood. The chain is assembled from TRBV6-2 or TRBV6-3 and TRBJ2-5; TRBD1 might be the D gene, on 5 matching bases. The CDR3 protein is CASSYMSDSPQETQYF. Read as DNA, the sequence is TGTGCCAGCAGTTACATGAGTGACAGTCCCCAAGAGACCCAGTACTTC.